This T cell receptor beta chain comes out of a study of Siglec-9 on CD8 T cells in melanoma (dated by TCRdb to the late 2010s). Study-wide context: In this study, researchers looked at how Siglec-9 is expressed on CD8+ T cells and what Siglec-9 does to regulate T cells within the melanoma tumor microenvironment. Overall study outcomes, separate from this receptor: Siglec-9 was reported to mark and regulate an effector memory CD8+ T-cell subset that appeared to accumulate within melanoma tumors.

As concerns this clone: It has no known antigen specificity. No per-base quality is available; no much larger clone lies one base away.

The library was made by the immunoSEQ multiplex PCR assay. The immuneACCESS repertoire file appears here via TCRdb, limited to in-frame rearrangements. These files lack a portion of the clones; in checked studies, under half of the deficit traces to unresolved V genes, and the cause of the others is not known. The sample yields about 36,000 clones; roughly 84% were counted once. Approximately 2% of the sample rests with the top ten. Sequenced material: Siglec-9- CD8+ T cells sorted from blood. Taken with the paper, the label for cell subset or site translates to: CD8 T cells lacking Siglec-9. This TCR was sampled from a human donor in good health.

The sequenced DNA: TGCGCCAGCAGCTTACTGGGCCCGGGTCAGCCCCAGCATTTT. It codes for CASSLLGPGQPQHF. Recombination joined TRBV5-1 with TRBJ1-5; the D gene cannot be named for sure. Looking up the germline V gene yields CDR1 SGHRS and CDR2 YFSETQ. The CDR3 holds 14 amino acids from the cysteine to the phenylalanine. The entry retains the CDR3 DNA only, 42 bases that are in frame from base 1. Trimming removed 2 bases from V and 6 bases from J, leaving 12 bases between the germline ends.